The clone carrying this T cell receptor beta chain was found once. The primer mix had 60 Vbeta and 13 Jbeta primers. This table comes from immunoSEQ multiplex PCR, and its TCRdb copy is limited to in-frame clones, with some not included. Of tens of thousands of clones in the sample, 55% to 80% were seen once. The record originates from a study of cytomegalovirus exposure and HLA in healthy donors. The CDR3 contains 15 residues. Germline V gene lookup returns CDR1 LGHNA and CDR2 YSLEER. V shed 4 bases and J shed 0 bases, with 13 bases lying between them. What was sequenced was PBMCs. This sequence joins TRBV4-3 and TRBJ2-7, with D unresolved. The receptor's source is a woman between 45 and 60 years old in good health and CMV-seropositive. The CDR3 nucleotides read TGCGCCAGCAGCCGAGCAGAGGCGAGCTCCTACGAGCAGTACTTC. Amino acid sequence: CASSRAEASSYEQYF.